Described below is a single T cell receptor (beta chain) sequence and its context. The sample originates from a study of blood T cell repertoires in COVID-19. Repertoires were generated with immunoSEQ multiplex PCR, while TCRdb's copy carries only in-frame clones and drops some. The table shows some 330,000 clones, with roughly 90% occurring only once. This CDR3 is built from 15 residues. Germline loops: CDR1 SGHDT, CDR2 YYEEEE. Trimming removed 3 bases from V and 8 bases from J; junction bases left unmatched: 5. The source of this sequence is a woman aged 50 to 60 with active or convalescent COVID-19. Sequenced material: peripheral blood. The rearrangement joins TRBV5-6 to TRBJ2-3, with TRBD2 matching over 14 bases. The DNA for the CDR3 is TGTGCCAGCAGCTCCCAGACTAGCGGGGGGGGTACGCAGTATTTT. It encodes CASSSQTSGGGTQYF.